Listed below are T cell receptor beta chains from one sample, sequenced in a study of cytomegalovirus exposure and HLA in healthy donors. The repertoire was sequenced with immunoSEQ multiplex PCR; TCRdb's copy has only in-frame clones and lacks some. The sample carries 100,000 or so clones, roughly 80% recorded once. Material: PBMCs. These receptor sequences come from a male donor in good health and CMV-seropositive. Both conserved end residues are part of each CDR3. A D gene is named only where the DNA matches it firmly. Size values are once, few and many counts, or a class for expanded clones, and some rows have none.

>TRBV5-4|-|TRBJ2-1|-
CASSSGGSGAYNEQFF
TGTGCCAGCAGCTCCGGGGGTAGCGGAGCCTACAATGAGCAGTTCTTC
>TRBV7-2|-|TRBJ1-2|-
CASSLGPVANYGYTF
TGTGCCAGCAGCTTAGGACCAGTAGCGAACTATGGCTACACCTTC
>TRBV6-1|-|TRBJ2-3|TRBD2
CASSEPPRGGADTQYF
TGTGCCAGCAGTGAGCCCCCGCGGGGAGGGGCAGATACGCAGTATTTT
>TRBV4-3|-|TRBJ2-1|TRBD2
CASSRVSGQSSYNEQFF
TGCGCCAGCAGCCGGGTTAGCGGGCAGAGCTCCTACAATGAGCAGTTCTTC
>TRBV25-1|-|TRBJ1-2|-
CASSFIREGGYGYTF
TGTGCCAGCAGCTTCATCAGGGAGGGAGGATACGGCTACACCTTC
>TRBV7-8|-|TRBJ2-5|TRBD1
CASRPNRGGETQYF
TGTGCCAGCAGACCTAACAGGGGTGGAGAGACCCAGTACTTC
>TRBV5-4|-|TRBJ1-1|-
CASSLGTANTEAFF
TGTGCCAGCAGCTTGGGGACAGCGAACACTGAAGCTTTCTTT
>TRBV25-1|-|TRBJ1-5|-
CASSAETGPGQPQHF
TGTGCCAGCAGTGCGGAAACAGGGCCCGGGCAGCCCCAGCATTTT
>TRBV7-2|-|TRBJ2-1|-
CASSPQMGGPYNEQFF
TGTGCCAGCAGCCCTCAGATGGGGGGGCCCTACAATGAGCAGTTCTTC
>TRBV5-1|few|TRBJ1-1|-
CASSLDNRDEAFF
TGCGCCAGCAGCTTGGATAACAGGGATGAAGCTTTCTTT
>TRBV5-1|-|TRBJ2-5|TRBD2
CASSFSGGAETQYF
TGCGCCAGCAGCTTTAGCGGGGGGGCAGAGACCCAGTACTTC
>TRBV10-3|-|TRBJ2-3|TRBD1
CAISPMTGGDTQYF
TGTGCCATCAGTCCAATGACAGGGGGGGATACGCAGTATTTT
>TRBV30|-|TRBJ1-6|TRBD1
CAWSFPDRENSPLHF
TGTGCCTGGAGCTTCCCGGACAGGGAGAATTCACCCCTCCACTTT
>TRBV10-3|-|TRBJ2-7|TRBD1
CAAQTGGAYEQYF
TGTGCCGCCCAGACAGGGGGGGCCTACGAGCAGTACTTC
>TRBV2|-|TRBJ2-1|-
CASSGERNEQFF
TGTGCCAGCAGCGGGGAGAGGAATGAGCAGTTCTTC
>TRBV19|-|TRBJ1-2|-
CASSKNRDYGYTF
TGTGCCAGTAGTAAAAACAGGGACTATGGCTACACCTTC
>TRBV11-3|-|TRBJ2-7|-
CASSLDSGSANYEQYF
TGTGCCAGCAGCTTAGATTCGGGGTCTGCCAACTACGAGCAGTACTTC
>TRBV13|-|TRBJ1-5|-
CASSFSGGPNQPQHF
TGTGCCAGCAGCTTTAGCGGGGGCCCTAATCAGCCCCAGCATTTT
>TRBV5-8|-|TRBJ2-1|-
CASSSRLVASSVEVF
TGTGCCAGCAGCTCGCGCCTAGTTGCGTCGAGCGTTGAGGTCTTC
>TRBV19|-|TRBJ2-1|TRBD2
CASSMGRGRGGAYNEQFF
TGTGCCAGTAGTATGGGTCGGGGGCGGGGGGGCGCCTACAATGAGCAGTTCTTC
>TRBV6-5|-|TRBJ1-3|-
CASSRLAAGNTIYF
TGTGCCAGCAGCCGACTGGCTGCTGGAAACACCATATATTTT
>TRBV4-2|-|TRBJ2-5|TRBD2
CASSQEWERGGTQYF
TGTGCCAGCAGCCAAGAGTGGGAGCGGGGGGGGACCCAGTACTTC
>TRBV7-8|once|TRBJ2-5|TRBD1
CASSPRQGYGETQYF
TGTGCCAGCAGTCCTCGACAGGGCTACGGAGAGACCCAGTACTTC
>TRBV13|-|TRBJ2-7|TRBD1
CASSGGQPYEQYF
TGTGCCAGCAGCGGGGGACAGCCCTACGAGCAGTACTTC
>TRBV28|-|TRBJ1-5|TRBD1
CASSFSGQGENQPQHF
TGTGCCAGCAGTTTTAGCGGACAGGGGGAGAATCAGCCCCAGCATTTT
>TRBV4-2|-|TRBJ1-3|TRBD1
CASRGTGSGNTIYF
TGTGCCAGCAGAGGGACAGGCTCTGGAAACACCATATATTTT
>TRBV5-3|-|TRBJ2-1|-
CARSLFSVCSYNEQFF
TGTGCCAGAAGCTTGTTCAGTGTATGCTCCTACAATGAGCAGTTCTTC
>TRBV6-1|-|TRBJ2-3|TRBD1
CASSELPDRVSDTQYF
TGTGCCAGCAGTGAGCTTCCGGACAGGGTTTCAGATACGCAGTATTTT
>TRBV5-6|-|TRBJ2-7|-
CASSLGQMTSYEQYF
TGTGCCAGCAGCTTGGGACAGATGACCTCCTACGAGCAGTACTTC
>TRBV6-1|-|TRBJ2-7|TRBD1
CASKSQGVRNEQYF
TGTGCCAGCAAAAGTCAGGGGGTAAGAAACGAGCAGTACTTC
>TRBV6-5|-|TRBJ1-3|-
CASSYDREDSGNTIYF
TGTGCCAGCAGTTACGACAGAGAGGACTCTGGAAACACCATATATTTT
>TRBV19|-|TRBJ2-7|-
CASSDREYYEQYF
TGTGCCAGTAGTGATAGGGAGTACTACGAGCAGTACTTC
>TRBV28|few|TRBJ1-6|-
CASSPDSNSPLHF
TGTGCCAGCAGTCCCGACAGTAATTCACCCCTCCACTTT
>TRBV10-3|-|TRBJ1-1|-
CAISDLASGRGAEAFF
TGTGCCATCAGTGATCTGGCGTCAGGGCGGGGGGCTGAAGCTTTCTTT
>TRBV6-1|many|TRBJ2-3|TRBD1
CASSEAAGGSTDTQYF
TGTGCCAGCAGTGAGGCGGCAGGGGGTAGCACAGATACGCAGTATTTT
>TRBV29-1|-|TRBJ2-3|TRBD2
CSVEGTSGVASTDTQYF
TGCAGCGTTGAAGGAACTAGCGGGGTTGCTAGCACAGATACGCAGTATTTT
>TRBV7-7|few|TRBJ2-1|TRBD2
CASSRAGGANEQFF
TGTGCTAGCAGCCGGGCCGGGGGGGCCAATGAGCAGTTCTTC
>TRBV4-1|-|TRBJ1-2|-
CASSPTPEPNYGYTF
TGCGCCAGCAGCCCCACCCCTGAGCCTAACTATGGCTACACCTTC
>TRBV28|-|TRBJ2-7|-
CASGLTPGGEQYF
TGTGCCAGCGGTCTCACCCCAGGAGGCGAGCAGTACTTC
>TRBV2|-|TRBJ2-5|-
CASRDLGGPAQETQYF
TGTGCCAGCAGGGACTTGGGGGGGCCTGCCCAAGAGACCCAGTACTTC
>TRBV19|-|TRBJ2-1|TRBD2
CASSVSSGALNEQFF
TGTGCCAGTAGTGTGTCTAGCGGGGCCCTCAATGAGCAGTTCTTC
>TRBV11-2|-|TRBJ2-7|TRBD2
CASSLTGGGEQYF
TGTGCCAGCAGCTTGACCGGGGGAGGGGAGCAGTACTTC
>TRBV7-2|-|TRBJ2-3|TRBD2
CAGGGGSDTQYF
TGTGCCGGGGGGGGAGGGTCAGATACGCAGTATTTT
>TRBV13|once|TRBJ1-1|-
CASSLVRGGAFF
TGTGCCAGCAGCTTAGTGAGGGGGGGCGCTTTCTTT
>TRBV4-1|-|TRBJ2-2|-
CASSHILEAGELFF
TGCGCCAGCAGCCATATACTAGAAGCCGGGGAGCTGTTTTTT
>TRBV10-1|-|TRBJ1-1|-
CASSAEVDRRKTAENTEAFF
TGCGCCAGCAGTGCAGAGGTAGACAGGCGGAAGACCGCTGAAAACACTGAAGCTTTCTTT
>TRBV5-1|-|TRBJ2-5|TRBD1
CASSFGTDQETQYF
TGCGCCAGCAGCTTCGGGACAGACCAAGAGACCCAGTACTTC
>TRBV7-6|-|TRBJ1-1|TRBD1
CASSSFTGVLNTEAFF
TGTGCCAGCAGCTCATTTACAGGGGTACTGAACACTGAAGCTTTCTTT
>TRBV7-2|few|TRBJ1-1|TRBD1
CASSLANRGNTEAFF
TGTGCCAGCAGCTTAGCGAACAGGGGGAACACTGAAGCTTTCTTT
>TRBV10-3|-|TRBJ1-2|TRBD1
CAISGVGGSYGYTF
TGTGCCATCAGTGGTGTAGGGGGCAGCTATGGCTACACCTTC
>TRBV6-6|-|TRBJ1-1|TRBD1
CASSYPRDRGNTEAFF
TGTGCCAGCAGTTACCCCCGGGACAGGGGAAACACTGAAGCTTTCTTT
>TRBV6-5|-|TRBJ2-5|-
CASRGASGEETQYF
TGTGCCAGCCGGGGGGCTAGCGGAGAAGAGACCCAGTACTTC
>TRBV19|-|TRBJ2-1|TRBD1
CASRPSSGQGAEQFF
TGTGCCAGTAGACCTAGCTCGGGACAGGGGGCTGAGCAGTTCTTC
>TRBV5-1|-|TRBJ2-1|TRBD2
CASRPTSGGDEQFF
TGCGCCAGCCGACCTACTAGCGGGGGGGATGAGCAGTTCTTC
>TRBV29-1|-|TRBJ2-3|-
CSVGSSYEGDTQYF
TGCAGCGTTGGATCTAGCTATGAGGGAGATACGCAGTATTTT